The 5 T cell receptor beta chains below all came from one sample that was sequenced in a study of T-cell reconstitution after alpha-beta-depleted transplantation in children. As it was prepared, the TCRbeta library received unique molecular identifiers. TCRdb ran MiXCR on the PCR reads and lists one entry per CDR3 protein. Of about 980,000 distinct CDR3 sequences listed, under 30% are singletons. Here the sequenced sample was PBMCs, mostly from graft donor cells, taken 360 days after TCRalphabeta/CD19-depleted stem cell transplant. Source of these receptors: a boy less than two years old who had a stem cell transplant for SCID, so the T cells may come from the graft donor.

This clonotype has more than one count but fewer than ten. This chain links TRBV7-8 with TRBJ2-3; D is possibly TRBD2 (6 bases). The CDR3 has 16 amino acids. Germline lookup yields CDR1 SGHVS and CDR2 FQNEAQ. V lost 5 bases and J lost 2, with 17 bases in between. The CDR3 spells CASSVRVAGFTDTQYF. The CDR3, as DNA: TGTGCCAGCAGCGTTCGTGTGGCGGGGTTCACAGATACGCAGTATTTT.

The chain carries TRBV5-6 and TRBJ1-5; D not resolved. The CDR3 is 15 residues long. In germline, CDR1 is SGHDT, CDR2 YYEEEE. Trimming took off 4 bases at V and 3 bases at J, with 14 bases between the two ends. CDR3 bases: TGTGCCAGCAGCCCGTCCGCGGGATTCAATCAGCCCCAGCATTTT. The encoded protein is CASSPSAGFNQPQHF.

This clonotype was counted only a few times. The CDR3 region has the DNA TGTGCCAGCAGCCTCGGGTGGGGGCCAATTGAGCAGTTCTTC. As protein: CASSLGWGPIEQFF. The genes are TRBV12-3 or TRBV12-4 and TRBJ2-1, with D perhaps matching TRBD1 (6 bases). With 6 bases removed from V and 9 bases from J, the gap between germline ends came to 18 bases. The CDR3 is 14 amino acids.

This clonotype was observed a few times. The chain is built from TRBV20-1 and TRBJ2-1; 10 bases agree with TRBD2. This CDR3 contains 18 residues. With 0 bases clipped from V and 10 bases from J, the junction kept 18 bases outside the gene matches. Germline-derived CDR1 and CDR2 are DFQATT and SNEGSKA (reference sequence). CDR3 in amino acids: CSARDLVASGGRPEEQFF. The CDR3, as DNA: TGCAGTGCTAGAGATCTGGTTGCTAGCGGGGGCCGGCCCGAGGAGCAGTTCTTC.

The rearrangement joins TRBV24-1 to TRBJ1-5, with D possibly TRBD1 on 6 matching bases. Germline V lookup: CDR1 KGHDR, CDR2 SFDVKD. The CDR3 totals 19 residues. Trimming left V 0 bases short and J 2 bases short, with 19 bases between. This chain's CDR3 is CATSDLDVQGRERNQPQHF. CDR3 DNA sequence: TGTGCCACCAGTGATTTGGACGTACAGGGCCGGGAACGCAATCAGCCCCAGCATTTT.